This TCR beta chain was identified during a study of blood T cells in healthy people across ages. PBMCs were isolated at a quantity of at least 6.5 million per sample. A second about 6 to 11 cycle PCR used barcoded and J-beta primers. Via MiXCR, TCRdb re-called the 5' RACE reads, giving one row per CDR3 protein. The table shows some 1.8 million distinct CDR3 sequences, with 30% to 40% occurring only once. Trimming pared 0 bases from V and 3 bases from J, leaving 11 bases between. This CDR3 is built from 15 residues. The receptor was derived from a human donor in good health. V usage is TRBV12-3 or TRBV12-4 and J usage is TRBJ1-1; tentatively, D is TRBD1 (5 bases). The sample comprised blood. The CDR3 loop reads CASSLATRGYTEAFF. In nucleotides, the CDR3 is TGTGCCAGCAGTTTAGCGACACGGGGGTACACTGAAGCTTTCTTT.